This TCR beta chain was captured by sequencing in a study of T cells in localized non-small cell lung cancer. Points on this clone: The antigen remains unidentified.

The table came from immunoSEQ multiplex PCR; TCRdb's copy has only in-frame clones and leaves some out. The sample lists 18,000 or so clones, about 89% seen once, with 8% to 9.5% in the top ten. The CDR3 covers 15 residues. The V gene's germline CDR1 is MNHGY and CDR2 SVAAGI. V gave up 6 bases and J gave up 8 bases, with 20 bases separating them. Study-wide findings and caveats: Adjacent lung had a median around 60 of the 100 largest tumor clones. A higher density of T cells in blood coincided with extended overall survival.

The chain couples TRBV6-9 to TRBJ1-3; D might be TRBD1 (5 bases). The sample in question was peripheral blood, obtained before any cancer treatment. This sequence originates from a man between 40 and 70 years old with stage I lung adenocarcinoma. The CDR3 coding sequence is TGTGCCAGCAGCCCGGGACGCTCAATGCGCCACACCATATATTTT. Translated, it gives CASSPGRSMRHTIYF.